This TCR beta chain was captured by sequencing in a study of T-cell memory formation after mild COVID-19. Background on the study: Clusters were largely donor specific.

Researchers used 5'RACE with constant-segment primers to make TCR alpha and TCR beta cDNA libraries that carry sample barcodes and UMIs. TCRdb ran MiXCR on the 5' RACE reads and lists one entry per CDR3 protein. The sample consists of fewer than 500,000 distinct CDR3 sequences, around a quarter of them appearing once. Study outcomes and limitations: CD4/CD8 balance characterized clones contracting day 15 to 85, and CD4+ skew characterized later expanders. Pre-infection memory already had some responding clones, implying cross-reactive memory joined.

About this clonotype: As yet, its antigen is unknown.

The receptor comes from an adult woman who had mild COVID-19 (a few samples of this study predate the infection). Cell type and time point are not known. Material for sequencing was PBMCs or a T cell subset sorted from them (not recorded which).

Here the CDR3 DNA reads TGTGCCACCAGTGATAGGGACAGCAATACGCAGTATTTT. Amino acid sequence: CATSDRDSNTQYF. This chain links TRBV24-1 with TRBJ2-3, with TRBD1 matching over 7 bases. Germline CDR1 KGHDR, CDR2 SFDVKD. V shed 3 bases, J shed 7 bases, and the junction held 3 bases outside the gene matches. CDR3 size: 13 residues.